A single count supports the clone carrying this T cell receptor beta chain. Antigen unknown. The sample is drawn from a study of vaccination and CD4 T cells after COVID-19. With the Oncomine TCR Beta short-read assay, DNA from cultured CD4+ T cells was sequenced. TCRdb reprocessed the PCR reads via MiXCR and lists one record per CDR3 protein. The sample carries more than 15,000 distinct CDR3 sequences, roughly 48% recorded once. The J segment lost 8 bases and the V segment lost 4 bases, leaving 10 bases of the junction unmatched. This CDR3 is 14 amino acids long. Germline V gene sequence: CDR1 SGHNT, CDR2 YYREEE (reference sequence). Regarding time point: late sampling 161 to 241 days after vaccination in a few convalescent patients. As for treatment: approximately 10-day PBMC culture with coronavirus spike peptide pools or control peptides (ViraFEST assay).

The source was CD4+ T cells from blood, cultured in vitro, collected about 7 months after SARS-CoV-2 vaccination. This chain joins TRBV5-4 and TRBJ1-2, with 8 bases lining up with TRBD1. This TCR came from a human donor who had recovered from COVID-19. The CDR3 here is CASSRTGSARGYTF. The CDR3 DNA reads TGTGCCAGCAGCAGGACAGGGTCGGCGCGGGGCTACACCTTC.